One sample yielded the 24 T cell receptor beta chains listed below, sequenced in a study of blood T cell repertoires in COVID-19. Produced via immunoSEQ multiplex PCR; TCRdb's table is partial and in-frame only. The table has about 210,000 clones, 80% seen once. The specimen was PBMCs or T cells enriched from blood (not recorded which). The receptors shown here come from a man in his thirties or forties with acute COVID-19.

This clone came up a few times. The chain joins TRBV2 to TRBJ1-4; no reliable D call. Trimming shortened V by 6 bases and J by 3 bases, and 11 bases separated the two germline ends. Germline values: CDR1 SNHLY, CDR2 FYNNEI. The CDR3 has 14 residues. CDR3 DNA sequence: TGTGCCAGCAGGCACGACAAGTCTAATGAAAAACTGTTTTTT. Its translation is CASRHDKSNEKLFF. Together with reference TRBV2 and TRBJ1-4, the CDR3 gives the full variable domain: EPEVTQTPSHQVTQMGQEVILRCVPISNHLYFYWYRQILGQKVEFLVSFYNNEISEKSEIFDDQFSVERPDGSNFTLKIRSTKLEDSAMYFCASRHDKSNEKLFFGSGTQLSVL.

This chain uses TRBV30 with TRBJ2-3; 7 positions match TRBD2. J gave up 4 bases and V 4 bases, and 5 bases lay outside the gene matches. Germline V gene lookup returns CDR1 GTSNPN and CDR2 SVGIG (reference sequence). This CDR3 has 13 amino acids. The chain's CDR3 is CAWNRGDPDTQYF. Here the CDR3 DNA reads TGTGCCTGGAATCGGGGGGACCCAGATACGCAGTATTTT.

The chain carries TRBV4-1 and TRBJ2-4, with TRBD1 as a possible D gene (6 bases). Germline CDR1 and CDR2: MGHRA and YSYEKL. Trimming stripped 0 bases from V and 6 bases from J, with 12 bases between. CDR3 length: 15 amino acids. CDR3 amino acids: CASSQDPGDTNIQYF. As DNA, the CDR3 is TGCGCCAGCAGCCAAGATCCTGGGGACACAAACATTCAGTACTTC.

The rearrangement uses TRBV19 and TRBJ1-1; D is ambiguous. The germline V gene encodes CDR1 LNHDA and CDR2 SQIVND (reference sequence). The CDR3 runs to 13 residues. V lost 3 bases and J 3 bases, leaving 8 bases between the germline ends. DNA of the CDR3: TGTGCCAGTAGTATGTGGGCTGACACTGAAGCTTTCTTT. Its translation is CASSMWADTEAFF. Complete variable domain (other parts from reference TRBV19 and TRBJ1-1): DGGITQSPKYLFRKEGQNVTLSCEQNLNHDAMYWYRQDPGQGLRLIYYSQIVNDFQKGDIAEGYSVSREKKESFPLTVTSAQKNPTAFYLCASSMWADTEAFFGQGTRLTVV.

The chain links TRBV9 to TRBJ1-2; 8 nucleotides align to TRBD1. The V segment lost 3 bases and the J segment 3 bases; nucleotides outside the gene matches: 7. The CDR3 runs to 15 residues. Germline-derived CDR1 and CDR2 are SGDLS and YYNGEE. CDR3 sequence reads: CASSGQGKGDYGYTF. The DNA for the CDR3 is TGTGCCAGCAGCGGACAGGGGAAAGGGGACTATGGCTACACCTTC.

The V and J genes are TRBV12-5 and TRBJ2-3; a possible D gene is TRBD1 (5 bases). The CDR3 has 12 residues. Germline V gene lookup returns CDR1 LGHNT and CDR2 FRNRAP. Deletions cut 6 bases from V and 5 bases from J, with 9 bases between. In nucleotides, the CDR3 is TGTGCTAGTGGCCCCGACAGAGATACGCAGTATTTT. It yields the protein CASGPDRDTQYF.

The CDR3 reads CASSQDWSGGTGELFF. The CDR3 nucleotides are TGCGCCAGCAGCCAAGATTGGTCGGGGGGCACCGGGGAGCTGTTTTTT. The chain carries TRBV4-1 and TRBJ2-2; 7 nucleotides agree with TRBD2. The CDR3 is 16 residues long. From germline, CDR1 is MGHRA and CDR2 YSYEKL. Germline trimming cut 0 bases from V and 4 bases from J; bases unmatched to any gene: 5.

This clone was observed a handful of times. Here the CDR3 DNA reads TGTGCCAGCAGACGAGCAGGGGACTCCTACGAGCAGTACTTC. This translates into CASRRAGDSYEQYF. The rearrangement joins TRBV5-4 to TRBJ2-7; a possible D gene is TRBD1 (6 bases). CDR1 and CDR2 (germline): SGHNT, YYREEE (reference sequence). This CDR3 has 14 amino acids. The ends were cut back, 5 bases at V and 0 bases at J, with 12 bases in the middle. Drawing the rest from reference TRBV5-4 and TRBJ2-7, the complete variable domain is ETGVTQSPTHLIKTRGQQVTLRCSSQSGHNTVSWYQQALGQGPQFIFQYYREEENGRGNFPPRFSGLQFPNYSSELNVNALELDDSALYLCASRRAGDSYEQYFGPGTRLTVT.

DNA for the CDR3: TGTGCCTGGACGCCGGGCGAGGGTAGGACCCAGTACTTC. This translates into CAWTPGEGRTQYF. This chain joins TRBV30 and TRBJ2-5, with D possibly matching TRBD2 (5 bases). V was cut by 4 bases and J by 7 bases, with 16 bases left in between. From germline, CDR1 is GTSNPN and CDR2 SVGIG (reference sequence). This CDR3 spans 13 amino acids.

The V gene is TRBV5-6, the J gene TRBJ2-2, with 14 bases lining up with TRBD2. V dropped 2 bases and J dropped 3; count of bases not matched to a gene: 6. CDR1 SGHDT and CDR2 YYEEEE come from the germline V gene. The CDR3 length is 18 residues. The CDR3 DNA reads as TGTGCCAGCAGCTTAATCGGACTAGCGGGGGGTCACACCGGGGAGCTGTTTTTT. Its protein is CASSLIGLAGGHTGELFF.

This chain joins TRBV4-1 and TRBJ1-2; a possible D gene is TRBD1 (5 bases). V shed 1 base and J shed 7 bases, with 10 bases lying between them. Germline V gene lookup returns CDR1 MGHRA and CDR2 YSYEKL. This CDR3 contains 13 residues. CDR3 in amino acids: CASSQAGNGGYTF. CDR3 sequence (DNA): TGCGCCAGCAGCCAAGCAGGGAATGGTGGCTACACCTTC.

The chain is built from TRBV7-2 and TRBJ2-5, with a tentative D call TRBD1 (5 bases). This CDR3 region has 13 residues. V lost 8 bases, J lost 2 bases, and 12 bases lay in between. Germline CDR1 reads SGHTA; CDR2 reads FQGNSA. The CDR3 loop reads CASARRVQETQYF. CDR3 in DNA: TGTGCCAGCGCGCGCAGGGTACAAGAGACCCAGTACTTC.

This clone was counted a single time. V gene TRBV6-1 combines with J gene TRBJ2-7, with 12 bases aligning to TRBD2. The length of the CDR3 is 16 residues. Looked up from germline, CDR1 is MNHNS and CDR2 is SASEGT. J was trimmed by 4 bases and V by 0 bases; bases with no gene match: 4. CDR3 region: CASSEALTSGGYEQYF. The CDR3 DNA reads TGTGCCAGCAGTGAAGCTCTGACTAGCGGGGGTTACGAGCAGTACTTC.

The V gene is TRBV10-2, the J gene TRBJ2-2, with a weak D call TRBD2 (5 bases). CDR1 and CDR2 from the germline V gene are WSHSY and SAAADI. Trimming stripped 5 bases from V and 0 bases from J, with 10 bases between. This CDR3 has 15 amino acids. CDR3 DNA: TGCGCCAGCAGTATAGGCGGGTCGAACACCGGGGAGCTGTTTTTT. This codes for CASSIGGSNTGELFF.

The chain recombines TRBV7-2 with TRBJ1-5, with a weak D call TRBD1 (5 bases). With 5 bases removed from V and 7 bases from J, the gap between germline ends came to 15 bases. CDR1 SGHTA and CDR2 FQGNSA come from the germline V gene. The CDR3 spans 14 residues. In nucleotides, the CDR3 is TGTGCCAGCAGCGCTTCACAGGAGGGACAGCCCCAGCATTTT. Protein product: CASSASQEGQPQHF.

The chain couples TRBV15 to TRBJ1-2, with 7 bases fitting TRBD1. V dropped 4 bases and J dropped 4; count of bases not matched to a gene: 6. The germline V gene encodes CDR1 LNHNV and CDR2 YYDKDF (reference sequence). The CDR3 is made up of 14 amino acids. The CDR3 reads CATSIQQGLYGYTF. The CDR3 DNA reads TGTGCCACCAGCATTCAACAGGGGCTCTATGGCTACACCTTC. Using reference TRBV15 and TRBJ1-2 for the parts outside the CDR3, the full variable domain is DAMVIQNPRYQVTQFGKPVTLSCSQTLNHNVMYWYQQKSSQAPKLLFHYYDKDFNNEADTPDNFQSRRPNTSFCFLDIRSPGLGDTAMYLCATSIQQGLYGYTFGSGTRLTVV.

CDR3 amino acids: CASSRDRSGNTIYF. The CDR3 DNA reads as TGTGCCAGCAGCCGCGACAGGTCCGGAAACACCATATATTTT. The J gene is TRBJ1-3, the V gene TRBV3-1 (or the pseudogene TRBV3-2); TRBD1 might be the D (6 bases). The ends were cut back, 4 bases at V and 4 bases at J, with 11 bases in the middle. Germline CDR1 and CDR2: LGHDT and YNNKEL (reference sequence). This CDR3 has 14 amino acids.

The chain recombines TRBV18 with TRBJ1-2; TRBD1 matches at 7 bases. Germline CDR1 reads KGHSH; CDR2 reads LQKENI. This CDR3 contains 15 residues. The V segment lost 0 bases and the J segment 7 bases; nucleotides outside the gene matches: 8. The CDR3 bases are TGTGCCAGCTCACCACCGGAGGGGGCGTTAATTGGCTACACCTTC. Translated, it gives CASSPPEGALIGYTF.

This clone was detected a few times. The chain links TRBV29-1 to TRBJ1-4, with 8 positions matching TRBD1. The CDR3 contains 13 residues. Germline V CDR1 and CDR2: SQVTM, ANQGSEA. Trimming removed 7 bases from V and 5 bases from J; junction bases left unmatched: 6. The DNA for the CDR3 is TGCAGCGGCGGACAGGGCCCCAATGAAAAACTGTTTTTT. Its translation is CSGGQGPNEKLFF.

This chain connects TRBV18 to TRBJ2-6; no clear D. The length of the CDR3 is 16 residues. V was clipped by 2 bases and J by 0 bases, with 8 bases between them. CDR1 KGHSH and CDR2 LQKENI come from the germline V gene. The CDR3 DNA reads TGTGCCAGCTCACCAAACTCGCTCTCTGGGGCCAACGTCCTGACTTTC. Translated, it gives CASSPNSLSGANVLTF.

The chain employs TRBV5-4 and TRBJ2-7; 9 bases match TRBD1. Trimming cost V 2 bases and J 2 bases; bases outside gene matches: 8. CDR3 length equals 16 residues. Germline loops: CDR1 SGHNT, CDR2 YYREEE (reference sequence). CDR3 nucleotide sequence: TGTGCCAGCAGCTTCCGGGGACAGGGTAACACCTACGAGCAGTACTTC. It yields the protein CASSFRGQGNTYEQYF.

V and J are TRBV6-5 and TRBJ1-2, with no clear D. The CDR3 sequence is 15 residues long. Trimming left V 0 bases short and J 6 bases short, with 14 bases between. Looked up from germline, CDR1 is MNHEY and CDR2 is SVGAGI. The CDR3 here is CASSYSSALGHGYTF. CDR3 in DNA: TGTGCCAGCAGTTACTCGTCGGCCCTAGGCCATGGCTACACCTTC.

This clone was counted a single time. V is TRBV9 and J is TRBJ2-1; D call uncertain. Germline V gene sequence: CDR1 SGDLS, CDR2 YYNGEE. The V end lost 0 bases, the J end lost 6 bases, and 10 bases lay between the germline ends. This CDR3 region has 14 residues. The CDR3 protein is CASSVVSSGNEQFF. Here the CDR3 DNA reads TGTGCCAGCAGCGTAGTAAGTTCCGGCAATGAGCAGTTCTTC.

The chain uses TRBV6-5 and TRBJ2-7; tentatively, D is TRBD1 (6 bases). CDR3 length: 15 amino acids. The V gene's germline CDR1 is MNHEY and CDR2 SVGAGI. V shed 5 bases and J shed 2 bases, with 16 bases lying between them. The CDR3 DNA sequence: TGTGCCAGCAGTCTAACAGGGATCCCAGCCTACGAGCAGTACTTC. Translated: CASSLTGIPAYEQYF.